The text below deals with one T cell receptor (beta chain). This clonotype is identified as medium-sized (0.01 to 0.1%). Its binding antigen is unknown. Base quality data are lacking; no much larger clone is found one base away. This record comes from a study of spatial heterogeneity in lung cancer (dated by TCRdb to the late 2010s). Turning to the overall study: Beta-chain transcripts were consistently detected in greater numbers than alpha-chain transcripts, which likely reflected higher beta-chain transcript abundance. Both alpha and beta chains were TCR-sequenced in samples taken at surgery, namely 220 tumor regions, around 64 matched nontumor lung samples and over 55 PBMC samples. The study quantitatively compared TCR alpha and beta repertoires across multiple tumor regions, matched nontumor lung and blood in non-small cell lung cancer. In the raw uncorrected reads, each unique combination of TCR and UMI appeared more than ten times on average. Nonsynonymous mutation counts, determined by whole-exome sequencing of tumor tissue, were related to features of the TCR repertoire.

What the authors observed across the whole study: Ubiquitous expanded tumor TCRs were detected in blood more often at tumor resection than at routine follow-up. Confirming at a functional level the hypothesis that regional TCRs recognize regional mutations was considered to require additional single-cell paired TCR alpha and beta sequencing.

CDR1 and CDR2 are drawn from the germline V gene: KGHSH, LQKENI. V lost 4 bases and J lost 1 base; the stretch between them is 7 bases long. The CDR3 covers 13 residues, taking in both the cysteine and the phenylalanine. The kept DNA is CDR3 alone, 39 bases in frame from the first base. Library construction relied on 5' RACE. Sequencing took place on a NextSeq 500. The TCR library protocol attached a unique molecular identifier to each TCR cDNA molecule to allow correction of PCR and sequencing errors. On the authors' methods: TCR identification, UMI-based error correction and CDR3 extraction were performed with Decombinator tools. Expanded TCRs were defined as those above a frequency of 2 per 1,000, corresponding to the top 1% of the tumor frequency distribution. Renyi diversity was computed with the R vegan package after each repertoire had been subsampled 100 times to 5,000 TCRs. CDR3 similarity networks were built from amino acid triplet string-kernel similarity, with CDR3s being connected when pairwise similarity was above 0.82. TCRdb ran its own pipeline on the public reads, namely fastp trimming at Q25 and MiXCR clone calling, and kept in-frame beta chains. Each entry is one CDR3 protein sequence, shown with its most common DNA and genes. The V and J calls follow TCRdb's processing rather than the paper's. The table for this sample lists about 17,000 distinct CDR3 sequences; over 15% of them were counted only once. Around 15% of the sample goes to the ten largest clones.

Interpreted using the paper, the time point label stands for: sample taken at primary tumor resection. Without any cell sorting, TCR sequencing was performed on whole RNA extracted either from tumor and nontumor lung tissue or from cryopreserved PBMC samples. Donors were 70 or so patients with early-stage, untreated non-small cell lung cancer from the lung TRACERx cohort. Only patients for whom sufficient RNA was available from at least two tumor regions were selected for TCR sequencing. The TCR comes from a male donor with early-stage non-small cell lung cancer. The sample consisted of PBMCs, taken at surgery. Rearrangement joined TRBV18 to TRBJ2-5, with the D gene too uncertain to name. The nucleotides are TGTGCCAGCTCACGAGACCTCCAAGAGACCCAGTACTTC. Its product reads: CASSRDLQETQYF.